These 15 T cell receptor beta chains were all obtained from the same sample, sequenced in a study of Ad26.COV2.S vaccination and SARS-CoV-2 variants. Indicated treatment: some 20 received Ad26.COV2.S at low or high dose, single or two shots; 5 received placebo; per-sample allocation not given. The study sampled participants on day 63 after the first vaccine or placebo injection. Libraries were prepared by immunoSEQ multiplex PCR; TCRdb keeps only in-frame clonotypes and omits some of them. Among 350,000 to 450,000 clones, roughly 85% were seen once, and the ten largest hold around 3%. The specimen was peripheral blood, collected in a trial of Ad26.COV2.S vaccine versus placebo. These receptors were obtained from a person aged 18-60 years who received the Ad26.COV2.S COVID-19 vaccine or a placebo.

A single count supports this clone. V gene TRBV5-4 combines with J gene TRBJ2-4; 8 nucleotides line up with TRBD2. The germline V gene encodes CDR1 SGHNT and CDR2 YYREEE (reference sequence). The CDR3 is made up of 14 amino acids. V dropped 4 bases and J dropped 7; count of bases not matched to a gene: 7. Written as DNA, the CDR3 is TGTGCCAGCAGCCCCGGGGGGGGAGGGAACATTCAGTACTTC. This codes for CASSPGGGGNIQYF.

The rearrangement uses TRBV6-2 or TRBV6-3 and TRBJ2-4; D not certain. The germline CDR1 and CDR2 sequences are MNHEY and SVGEGT. V was clipped by 2 bases and J by 0 bases, with 11 bases between them. The CDR3 is 16 amino acids. In nucleotides, the CDR3 is TGTGCCAGCAGTTACCCCTCGGCACTAGCCAAAAACATTCAGTACTTC. Amino acids: CASSYPSALAKNIQYF.

The chain recombines TRBV18 with TRBJ2-1; no clear D. Germline V gene sequence: CDR1 KGHSH, CDR2 LQKENI. V lost 6 bases and J lost 0, with 27 bases in between. This CDR3 has 20 residues. The CDR3 loop reads CASSPRRGTVASSSYNEQFF. DNA for the CDR3: TGTGCCAGCTCCCCCCGACGAGGAACGGTCGCGTCAAGCTCCTACAATGAGCAGTTCTTC.

This chain joins TRBV11-2 and TRBJ2-7; 12 bases map to TRBD2. The CDR3 spans 17 residues. J gave up 3 bases and V 5 bases, and 11 bases lay outside the gene matches. Germline-derived CDR1 and CDR2 are SGHAT and FQNNGV. CDR3 nucleotide sequence: TGTGCCAGCAGCCTAAGGAGGGGGACTAGCGGGTTCTACGAGCAGTACTTC. This sequence encodes CASSLRRGTSGFYEQYF. Full variable domain (remainder filled in from reference TRBV11-2 and TRBJ2-7): EAGVAQSPRYKIIEKRQSVAFWCNPISGHATLYWYQQILGQGPKLLIQFQNNGVVDDSQLPKDRFSAERLKGVDSTLKIQPAKLEDSAVYLCASSLRRGTSGFYEQYFGPGTRLTVT.

The gene calls are TRBV27 and TRBJ2-3; D might be TRBD1 (6 bases). The V gene lost 8 bases and the J gene lost 0 bases, with 12 bases spanning the gap. There are 14 residues in the CDR3. The germline V gene has CDR1 MNHEY and CDR2 SMNVEV (reference sequence). CDR3 loop: CASRRQASTDTQYF. For the CDR3, the DNA is TGTGCCAGCCGAAGACAGGCCAGCACAGATACGCAGTATTTT.

With regard to this clone: In the same sample, other DNA sequences code for this CDR3. The J gene is TRBJ1-5, the V gene TRBV19; D uncertain. The V end was cut by 3 bases, the J end by 3 bases, with 9 bases between. This CDR3 has 14 amino acids. Germline V gene sequence: CDR1 LNHDA, CDR2 SQIVND (reference sequence). The CDR3 DNA sequence: TGTGCCAGTAGTATCCGAGCTTTCAATCAGCCCCAGCATTTT. This gives the protein CASSIRAFNQPQHF. The entire variable domain, with the rest obtained from reference TRBV19 and TRBJ1-5, is as follows: DGGITQSPKYLFRKEGQNVTLSCEQNLNHDAMYWYRQDPGQGLRLIYYSQIVNDFQKGDIAEGYSVSREKKESFPLTVTSAQKNPTAFYLCASSIRAFNQPQHFGDGTRLSIL.

This chain joins TRBV4-1 and TRBJ2-1; possible D gene TRBD2, 5 bases. The CDR3 is 17 amino acids. CDR1 and CDR2 (germline): MGHRA, YSYEKL. Trimming pared 0 bases from V and 4 bases from J, leaving 16 bases between. CDR3 region: CASSQETTATRYNEQFF. The CDR3 bases are TGCGCCAGCAGCCAAGAGACTACGGCGACCCGGTACAATGAGCAGTTCTTC.

The chain joins TRBV3-1 (or the pseudogene TRBV3-2) to TRBJ2-2; D is unclear. With 3 bases removed from V and 0 bases from J, the gap between germline ends came to 11 bases. This CDR3 comprises 16 residues. Germline values: CDR1 LGHDT, CDR2 YNNKEL (reference sequence). The CDR3 DNA sequence: TGTGCCAGCAGCCATGACCAGACTTCGAACACCGGGGAGCTGTTTTTT. Amino acids: CASSHDQTSNTGELFF.

This clone was detected once. J is TRBJ2-7 and V is TRBV11-2; D might be TRBD1 or TRBD2, each matching 5 bases. Germline V gene lookup returns CDR1 SGHAT and CDR2 FQNNGV. The CDR3 runs 14 residues. Trimming took off 3 bases at V and 0 bases at J, with 9 bases between the two ends. DNA of the CDR3: TGTGCCAGCAGCTTGGCAGGGAGCTCCTACGAGCAGTACTTC. As protein: CASSLAGSSYEQYF.

This clone was seen just once. The V call is TRBV5-1, the J call TRBJ2-5; 9 bases fit TRBD1. CDR1 is SGHRS, CDR2 YFSETQ, per germline. The CDR3 sequence is 15 residues long. The V segment lost 4 bases and the J segment 5 bases; nucleotides outside the gene matches: 9. CDR3: CASSGSTGGGETQYF. The CDR3 DNA is TGCGCCAGCAGCGGATCGACAGGGGGTGGGGAGACCCAGTACTTC.

This chain links TRBV7-2 with TRBJ2-7; 7 nucleotides agree with TRBD1. CDR1 is SGHTA and CDR2 is FQGNSA in the germline V gene. The CDR3 has 15 residues. V was clipped by 5 bases and J by 0 bases; unmatched bases: 7. The CDR3 here is CASSRQGVGSYEQYF. CDR3 coding DNA: TGTGCCAGCAGCCGTCAGGGGGTGGGCTCCTACGAGCAGTACTTC.

The CDR3 sequence: CASSQGRLAGGNEQFF. The CDR3 bases are TGCGCCAGCAGCCAAGGTCGACTAGCGGGAGGCAATGAGCAGTTCTTC. The rearrangement uses TRBV4-3 and TRBJ2-1, with 13 bases that match TRBD2. The CDR3 has 16 residues. Looked up from germline, CDR1 is LGHNA and CDR2 is YSLEER. V shed 1 base, J shed 6 bases, and the junction held 3 bases outside the gene matches.

The genes are TRBV25-1 and TRBJ1-4; D unclear. The length of the CDR3 is 16 residues. The germline V gene encodes CDR1 MGHDK and CDR2 SYGVNS. Trimming left V 1 base short and J 8 bases short, with 17 bases between. The CDR3 here is CASSESPVLYIEKLFF. DNA for the CDR3: TGTGCCAGCAGTGAATCCCCGGTCCTTTATATAGAAAAACTGTTTTTT.

This clone was seen a handful of times. This CDR3 reads CASSEGRLTEKLFF. CDR3 nucleotide sequence: TGTGCCAGCAGTGAGGGACGCCTCACCGAAAAACTGTTTTTT. The chain is built from TRBV2 and TRBJ1-4, with D perhaps TRBD1 (5 bases). V was pared by 3 bases and J by 8 bases, with 13 bases between. The CDR3 length is 14 residues. Germline CDR1 and CDR2: SNHLY and FYNNEI.

The chain combines TRBV13 with TRBJ2-1, with 12 bases identical to TRBD2. Germline V lookup: CDR1 PRHDT, CDR2 FYEKMQ (reference sequence). The V gene end was trimmed by 5 bases and the J gene end by 8 bases; junction bases not matched to a gene: 16. The CDR3 spans 18 residues. CDR3 region: CASSPTHELAGGPDEQFF. CDR3 bases: TGTGCCAGCAGCCCGACCCATGAACTAGCGGGGGGCCCCGATGAGCAGTTCTTC.